The 17 T cell receptor beta chains in this list originate from one sample, sequenced in a study of CD8+CD57+ T cells in acquired aplastic anemia. Genomic DNA, the template, was used for profiling of the TCR beta VDJ and CDR3. TCRdb passed the reads through MiXCR, listing each CDR3 protein once. The table includes roughly 150,000 distinct CDR3 sequences, 47% detected once. Selection for sequencing was limited to patients who had shown CD8+CD57+ cell expansion by flow cytometry. Specimen: sorted CD4+, CD8+, or CD8+CD57+ T cells (not recorded which) from PBMCs. The receptors were sampled from a human donor with aplastic anemia.

This clonotype was detected only once. V and J are TRBV24-1 and TRBJ1-5; D unclear. Germline V gene data show CDR1 as KGHDR and CDR2 as SFDVKD. Trimming took off 4 bases at V and 0 bases at J, with 6 bases between the two ends. The CDR3 covers 14 residues. CDR3 residues: CATSELGSNQPQHF. CDR3 in DNA: TGTGCCACCAGTGAGCTGGGTAGCAATCAGCCCCAGCATTTT.

This rearrangement joins TRBV2 to TRBJ2-7, with D perhaps TRBD2 (7 bases). The tail of the sequence fits TRBJ2-1 better, so the J call may be wrong. CDR1 is SNHLY, CDR2 FYNNEI, per germline. The CDR3 is made up of 15 amino acids. CDR3 in amino acids: CASRNPGGYYNEQFF. CDR3 DNA: TGTGCCAGCAGGAACCCGGGGGGCTACTACAATGAGCAGTTCTTC.

This clonotype was seen repeatedly, ten times or more. The V call is TRBV11-2, the J call TRBJ2-2; TRBD2 aligns across 15 bases. CDR3 size: 17 residues. Germline assignment: CDR1 SGHAT and CDR2 FQNNGV. V was pared by 5 bases and J by 4 bases, with 5 bases of the junction left unmatched. In nucleotides, the CDR3 is TGTGCCAGCAGCGGACTAGCGGGAGGGCTGGGCACCGGGGAGCTGTTTTTT. This gives the protein CASSGLAGGLGTGELFF.

For this clonotype: One base away lies a much larger clone, so this may be a sequencing read error. The chain links TRBV3-1 to TRBJ2-1; TRBD2 matches 8 bases. The CDR3 totals 17 residues. V lost 5 bases to trimming and J lost 7 bases; unmatched junction nucleotides: 16. Germline V gene lookup returns CDR1 LGHDT and CDR2 YNNKEL (reference sequence). The CDR3: CASSGRPAGVTPNEQFF. CDR3 nucleotides: TGTGCCAGCAGCGGCCGACCAGCGGGAGTAACCCCTAATGAGCAGTTCTTC.

J is TRBJ1-2 and V is TRBV29-1; 8 bases match TRBD1. V was pared by 1 base and J by 4 bases, with 8 bases of the junction left unmatched. CDR1 SQVTM and CDR2 ANQGSEA come from the germline V gene. The CDR3 sequence is 15 residues long. The CDR3 nucleotides read TGCAGCGTTGAAGGCGATCAGGGGGCGCGCTATGGCTACACCTTC. Residues: CSVEGDQGARYGYTF.

This clonotype was seen repeatedly, ten times or more. The rearrangement uses TRBV2 and TRBJ1-5; no clear D. This CDR3 is built from 15 residues. Trimming cost V 6 bases and J 4 bases, with 16 bases left between them. The V gene's germline CDR1 is SNHLY and CDR2 FYNNEI. This CDR3 is CASSDGAPSNQPQHF. The DNA of the CDR3 is TGTGCCAGCAGCGACGGAGCCCCTTCTAATCAGCCCCAGCATTTT.

V gene TRBV19 combines with J gene TRBJ2-5; 11 nucleotides align to TRBD2. Germline values: CDR1 LNHDA, CDR2 SQIVND (reference sequence). This CDR3 spans 15 amino acids. With 4 bases clipped from V and 4 bases from J, the junction kept 5 bases outside the gene matches. CDR3 bases: TGTGCCAGTAGTACCACTAGCGGGAGCCGAGAGACCCAGTACTTC. Amino acid sequence: CASSTTSGSRETQYF.

Ten or more counts support this clonotype. CDR3 DNA: TGCAGTGCTACATGGGATTCACGGAACACCATATATTTT. Translated: CSATWDSRNTIYF. The chain combines TRBV20-1 with TRBJ1-3; the D is unclear. Looked up from germline, CDR1 is DFQATT and CDR2 is SNEGSKA (reference sequence). V lost 4 bases, J lost 7 bases, and 14 bases lay in between. CDR3 size: 13 residues.

With respect to this clonotype: One junction end disagrees with the germline gene, perhaps due to a read error. The DNA for the CDR3 is TGTGCCGGCAGCCCCTTGGGGACTGAAGCTTTCTTT. The encoded protein is CAGSPLGTEAFF. V and J are TRBV3-1 and TRBJ1-1; D gene uncertain. CDR3 length equals 12 residues. Germline CDR1 and CDR2: LGHDT and YNNKEL (reference sequence). The full variable domain, in which reference TRBV3-1 and TRBJ1-1 provide the parts outside the CDR3, is DTAVSQTPKYLVTQMGNDKSIKCEQNLGHDTMYWYKQDSKKFLKIMFSYNNKELIINETVPNRFSPKSPDKAHLNLHINSLELGDSAVYFCAGSPLGTEAFFGQGTRLTVV.

V and J are TRBV10-3 and TRBJ2-3; 8 positions match TRBD2. The CDR3 is 14 residues long. In germline, CDR1 is ENHRY, CDR2 SYGVKD. Unmatched junction bases numbered 4, after V lost 3 bases and J lost 5 bases. This CDR3 reads CAISDGLAGDTQYF. The CDR3 nucleotides are TGTGCCATCAGTGATGGACTAGCCGGAGATACGCAGTATTTT.

This clonotype appeared a few times. The V gene is TRBV10-1, the J gene TRBJ1-6, with TRBD1 matching 8 bases. Unmatched junction bases numbered 10, after V lost 6 bases and J lost 6 bases. The germline V gene encodes CDR1 WNHNN and CDR2 SYGVQD (reference sequence). The CDR3 is made up of 16 amino acids. CDR3 nucleotides: TGCGCCAGCAGAAGAGGACAGGGAGTAGGTAATTCACCCCTCCACTTT. Translating gives CASRRGQGVGNSPLHF.

As regards this clonotype: This may come from a read error, since a much larger clone is one base off. The chain combines TRBV18 with TRBJ2-7, with unresolved D. The CDR3 has 14 amino acids. Germline-derived CDR1 and CDR2 are KGHSH and LQKENI. This chain's CDR3 is CASSTGGGPYEQCF. In DNA, the CDR3 is TGTGCCAGCTCCACCGGTGGCGGACCCTACGAGCAGTGCTTC.

In regard to this clonotype: A much more abundant neighbour one base away suggests this may be a read error. The DNA for the CDR3 is TGTGCCAGCAGCGTAGATTCACAGGGGGCGTATGGAAACGCCATATATTTT. This gives the protein CASSVDSQGAYGNAIYF. The V and J genes are TRBV9 and TRBJ1-3; TRBD1 matches 9 bases. CDR1 SGDLS and CDR2 YYNGEE come from the germline V gene. The length of the CDR3 is 17 residues.

This clonotype was counted only a few times. This chain uses TRBV29-1 with TRBJ2-5; D is unclear. Germline CDR1 reads SQVTM; CDR2 reads ANQGSEA. Trimming stripped 3 bases from V and 5 bases from J, with 4 bases between. The CDR3 has 10 amino acids. CDR3 coding DNA: TGCAGCGTTGAGGCGGAGACCCAGTACTTC. Its translation: CSVEAETQYF.

This clonotype was found a few times. This chain joins TRBV5-1 and TRBJ2-7; 8 positions match TRBD2. In germline, CDR1 is SGHRS, CDR2 YFSETQ. V dropped 3 bases and J dropped 0; count of bases not matched to a gene: 2. The CDR3 is 14 amino acids. CDR3 nucleotide sequence: TGCGCCAGCAGCTCGGGAGGGGTCTCCTACGAGCAGTACTTC. Residues: CASSSGGVSYEQYF.

This clonotype was seen repeatedly, ten times or more. This chain uses TRBV5-4 with TRBJ2-7; D is unclear. This CDR3 spans 14 amino acids. The V and J ends lost 5 bases and 4 bases respectively, with 16 bases between them. CDR1 SGHNT and CDR2 YYREEE come from the germline V gene (reference sequence). CDR3 loop: CASSPVQDGYEQYF. The CDR3 DNA follows: TGTGCCAGCAGTCCGGTCCAGGATGGGTACGAGCAGTACTTC.

This clonotype was seen many times. This sequence joins TRBV12-3 or TRBV12-4 and TRBJ2-1; 9 nucleotides line up with TRBD1. The CDR3 extends over 14 amino acids. The J segment lost 2 bases and the V segment lost 7 bases, leaving 3 bases of the junction unmatched. This CDR3 reads CASIRQGAYNEQFF. CDR3 coding DNA: TGTGCCAGCATAAGACAGGGGGCCTACAATGAGCAGTTCTTC.